Sequencing of this T cell receptor (beta chain) was carried out in a study of shared clonotypes between healthy human individuals. General study points: Lower generation probabilities were found for non-shared clonotypes than for those shared by all four donors. Collection of samples was limited to blood; tissue repertoires likely differ. The study generally estimated greater richness for naive than memory subsets.

Turning to this clone: Its antigen is undetermined.

CDR3 length: 17 amino acids. Trimming at V came to 4 bases and at J to 6 bases, leaving 7 bases not matched to a gene. Germline V gene data show CDR1 as SGHTA and CDR2 as FQGNSA. Clones were read by immunoSEQ multiplex PCR, and TCRdb kept only the in-frame ones, dropping some. The sample lists about 1.1 million clones, 60% to 85% seen once, with approximately 0.9% in the top ten. The gene calls are TRBV7-2 and TRBJ2-1, with 15 bases that match TRBD2. This TCR came from a man younger than 35 in good health. Some clones in this sample may be carry-over from other donors' samples. Sequencing used memory CD4+ T cells from PBMCs. Subset specified: CD45RA-negative fraction. CDR3 in DNA: TGTGCCAGCAGCTCCGGACTAGCGGGAGGGTGGGCCAATGAGCAGTTCTTC. This sequence encodes CASSSGLAGGWANEQFF.